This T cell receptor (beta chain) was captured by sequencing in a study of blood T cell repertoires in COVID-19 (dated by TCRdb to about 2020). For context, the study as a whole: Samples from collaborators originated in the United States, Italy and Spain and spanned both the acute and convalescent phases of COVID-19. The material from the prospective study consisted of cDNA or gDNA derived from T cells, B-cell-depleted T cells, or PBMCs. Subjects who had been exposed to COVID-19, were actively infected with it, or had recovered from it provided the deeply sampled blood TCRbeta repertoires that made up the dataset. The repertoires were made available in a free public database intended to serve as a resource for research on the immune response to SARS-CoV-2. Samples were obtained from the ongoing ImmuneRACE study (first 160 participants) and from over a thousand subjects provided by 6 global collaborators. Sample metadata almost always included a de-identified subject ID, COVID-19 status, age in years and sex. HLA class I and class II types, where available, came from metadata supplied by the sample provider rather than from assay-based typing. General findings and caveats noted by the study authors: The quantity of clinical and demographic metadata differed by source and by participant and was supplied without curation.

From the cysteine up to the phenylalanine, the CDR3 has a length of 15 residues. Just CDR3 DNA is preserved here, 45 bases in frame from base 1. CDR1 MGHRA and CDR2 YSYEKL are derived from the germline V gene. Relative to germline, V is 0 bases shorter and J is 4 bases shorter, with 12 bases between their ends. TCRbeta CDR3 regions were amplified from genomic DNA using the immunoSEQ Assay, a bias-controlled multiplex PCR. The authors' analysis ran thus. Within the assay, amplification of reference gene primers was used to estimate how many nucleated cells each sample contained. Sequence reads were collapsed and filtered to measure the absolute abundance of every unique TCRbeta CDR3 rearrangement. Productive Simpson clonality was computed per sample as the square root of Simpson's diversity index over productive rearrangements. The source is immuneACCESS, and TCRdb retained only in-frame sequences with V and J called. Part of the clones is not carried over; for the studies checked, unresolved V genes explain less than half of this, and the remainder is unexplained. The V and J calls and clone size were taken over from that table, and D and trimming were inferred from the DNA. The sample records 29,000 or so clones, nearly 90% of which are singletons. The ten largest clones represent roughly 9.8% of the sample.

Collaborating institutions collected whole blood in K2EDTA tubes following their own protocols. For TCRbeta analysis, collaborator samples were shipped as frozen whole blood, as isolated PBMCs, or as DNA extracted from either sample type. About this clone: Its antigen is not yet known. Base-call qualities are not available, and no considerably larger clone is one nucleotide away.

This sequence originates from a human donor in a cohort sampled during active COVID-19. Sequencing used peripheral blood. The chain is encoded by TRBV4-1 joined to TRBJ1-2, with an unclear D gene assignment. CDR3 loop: CASSQDMVFGYGYTF. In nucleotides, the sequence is TGCGCCAGCAGCCAAGATATGGTTTTCGGCTATGGCTACACCTTC.